The rows below give T cell receptor beta chains drawn from one sample of a study of cytomegalovirus exposure and HLA in healthy donors. The repertoire was sequenced with immunoSEQ multiplex PCR; TCRdb's copy has only in-frame clones and lacks some. The sample carries fewer than 200,000 clones, about 79% recorded once. Sequencing input: PBMCs. The receptors originated from a man aged 35 to 55 in good health and CMV-seropositive. Each CDR3 is given with its conserved first and last residue. Each record gives: clone size, D gene, V gene, J gene, CDR3 protein, CDR3 DNA. The D gene is left open where the match is weak. Clone size is not always given. Where it is, it says once, few, many or a class for expanded clones.

size: NA
D: NA
V: TRBV6-1
J: TRBJ1-2
CDR3: CASSAQGSYGYTF
DNA: TGTGCCAGCAGTGCCCAGGGGTCCTATGGCTACACCTTC

size: NA
D: TRBD1
V: TRBV5-1
J: TRBJ1-3
CDR3: CASSLGYGTAGNAIYF
DNA: TGCGCCAGCAGCTTGGGCTATGGGACAGCTGGAAACGCCATATATTTT

size: NA
D: NA
V: TRBV5-1
J: TRBJ1-1
CDR3: CASSLAGNTEAFF
DNA: TGTGCCAGCAGCTTGGCAGGGAACACTGAAGCTTTCTTT

size: few
D: NA
V: TRBV6-1
J: TRBJ2-7
CDR3: CASRGDFLNSYEQYF
DNA: TGTGCCAGCAGGGGGGACTTCTTGAACTCCTACGAGCAGTACTTC

size: NA
D: TRBD2
V: TRBV5-1
J: TRBJ2-1
CDR3: CASRRLLAGGRPYNEQFF
DNA: TGCGCCAGCAGAAGGTTACTAGCGGGAGGGAGGCCCTACAATGAGCAGTTCTTC

size: NA
D: TRBD2
V: TRBV27
J: TRBJ2-1
CDR3: CASSSGTSGLDEQFF
DNA: TGTGCCAGCAGTTCCGGGACTAGCGGCCTCGATGAGCAGTTCTTC

size: NA
D: TRBD2
V: TRBV30
J: TRBJ2-7
CDR3: CAWSVRGRARSYEQYF
DNA: TGTGCCTGGAGTGTACGGGGGAGGGCTCGCTCCTACGAGCAGTACTTC

size: few
D: TRBD1
V: TRBV6-6
J: TRBJ1-6
CDR3: CASSYGTGSHNSPLHF
DNA: TGTGCCAGCAGTTACGGGACAGGGAGCCATAATTCACCCCTCCACTTT

size: NA
D: TRBD2
V: TRBV27
J: TRBJ2-3
CDR3: CASSKTSGRLDTQYF
DNA: TGTGCCAGCAGTAAGACTAGCGGGAGATTAGATACGCAGTATTTT

size: NA
D: TRBD1
V: TRBV6-6
J: TRBJ2-3
CDR3: CASSYGTGGSDTQYF
DNA: TGTGCCAGCAGTTACGGGACAGGGGGCTCAGATACGCAGTATTTT

size: NA
D: NA
V: TRBV2
J: TRBJ1-1
CDR3: CASSIFEGDTEAFF
DNA: TGTGCCAGTTCTATATTCGAGGGGGACACTGAAGCTTTCTTT